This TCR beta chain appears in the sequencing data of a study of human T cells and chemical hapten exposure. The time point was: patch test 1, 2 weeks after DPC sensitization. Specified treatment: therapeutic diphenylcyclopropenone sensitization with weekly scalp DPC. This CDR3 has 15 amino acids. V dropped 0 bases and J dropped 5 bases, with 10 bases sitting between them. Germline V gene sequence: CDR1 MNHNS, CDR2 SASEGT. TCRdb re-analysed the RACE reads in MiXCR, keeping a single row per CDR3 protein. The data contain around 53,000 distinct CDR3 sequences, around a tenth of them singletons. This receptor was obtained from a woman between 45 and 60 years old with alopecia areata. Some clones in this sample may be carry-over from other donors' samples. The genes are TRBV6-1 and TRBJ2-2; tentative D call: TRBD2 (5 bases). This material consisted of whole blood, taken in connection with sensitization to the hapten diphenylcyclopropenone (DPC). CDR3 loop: CASSEARRRTGELFF. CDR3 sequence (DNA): TGTGCCAGCAGTGAAGCACGGAGGAGGACCGGGGAGCTGTTTTTT.